The 8 T cell receptor beta chains reported below all come from one sample, sequenced in a study of TIL therapy for anti-PD-1-resistant metastatic lung cancer (dated by TCRdb to about 2021). The time point label on this specimen signifies: pre-treatment sample, taken before nivolumab and TIL therapy. TCR beta CDR3 regions were amplified from genomic DNA by bias-controlled multiplex PCR with the immunoSEQ v3 hsTCRB kit. TCRdb mirrors the immuneACCESS table, restricted to in-frame sequences. Some clones are absent from its copies; in checked studies, under half trace to an unresolved V gene, and the reason for the others is unknown. The sample records tens of thousands of clones, roughly 85% of which are singletons. In total, the top ten clones hold more than 12% of the sample. The sample consisted of blood, taken at baseline. The origin of the receptors is a man aged 70 or older with non-small cell lung cancer.

The chain recombines TRBV7-6 with TRBJ2-7, with D perhaps matching TRBD1 (6 bases). Germline loops: CDR1 SGHVS, CDR2 FNYEAQ. Trimming took 1 base from V and 7 from J, leaving 14 bases between them. The CDR3 loop spans 14 amino acids. The CDR3 reads CASSLGTGPYEQYF. The CDR3 DNA sequence: TGTGCCAGCAGCTTAGGAACAGGGCCGTATGAGCAGTACTTC.

This clone was detected only once. This rearrangement joins TRBV18 to TRBJ2-2; D is ambiguous. This CDR3 has 14 residues. Germline V lookup: CDR1 KGHSH, CDR2 LQKENI. Trimming took off 1 base at V and 5 bases at J, with 8 bases between the two ends. The DNA for the CDR3 is TGTGCCAGCTCACCACTAGACGGAACCGGGGAGCTGTTTTTT. As protein: CASSPLDGTGELFF.

This clone was picked up one time. This chain links TRBV7-9 with TRBJ2-3; D perhaps matches TRBD1 (6 bases). Germline V gene sequence: CDR1 SEHNR, CDR2 FQNEAQ (reference sequence). The CDR3 sequence is 15 residues long. The V gene lost 5 bases and the J gene lost 0 bases, with 12 bases spanning the gap. The CDR3 region has the DNA TGTGCCAGCAGCCAAGGGCAGGGGAGCACAGATACGCAGTATTTT. Amino acids: CASSQGQGSTDTQYF.

This clone has only one observation. The chain has TRBV10-2 and TRBJ2-5; D gene unclear. The CDR3 contains 12 residues. The ends were cut back, 4 bases at V and 5 bases at J, with 8 bases in the middle. Germline CDR1 reads WSHSY; CDR2 reads SAAADI. The CDR3 sequence is CASSAMSETQYF. As DNA, the CDR3 is TGCGCCAGCAGTGCTATGAGCGAGACCCAGTACTTC.

The genes are TRBV27 and TRBJ1-5; possibly TRBD1 for D (5 bases). V was trimmed by 3 bases and J by 7 bases, leaving 10 bases between them. The CDR3 consists of 13 residues. Germline V gene sequence: CDR1 MNHEY, CDR2 SMNVEV (reference sequence). The CDR3 DNA sequence: TGTGCCAGCAGTTTCGGGGGAAAACAGCCCCAGCATTTT. It translates to CASSFGGKQPQHF.

V gene TRBV14 combines with J gene TRBJ1-2; D ambiguous. The germline gives CDR1 SGHDN, CDR2 FVKESK. Trimming removed 4 bases at V and 2 bases at J, with 8 bases between. The CDR3 is 13 residues long. This chain's CDR3 is CASSRGHNYGYTF. The CDR3, as DNA: TGTGCCAGCAGCCGGGGTCACAACTATGGCTACACCTTC. The variable domain in full, completed from reference TRBV14 and TRBJ1-2, reads EAGVTQFPSHSVIEKGQTVTLRCDPISGHDNLYWYRRVMGKEIKFLLHFVKESKQDESGMPNNRFLAERTGGTYSTLKVQPAELEDSGVYFCASSRGHNYGYTFGSGTRLTVV.

The CDR3 sequence: CASSYNGAHYEQYF. The CDR3 DNA is TGTGCCAGCAGTTATAACGGGGCACACTACGAGCAGTACTTC. The chain has TRBV27 and TRBJ2-7, with D perhaps given as TRBD1 or TRBD2 (5 bases each). Between the trimmed V and J ends, which lost 4 bases and 3 bases, there was a span of 13 bases. Germline CDR1 MNHEY, CDR2 SMNVEV (reference sequence). The CDR3 loop spans 14 amino acids.

This clone was detected only once. This rearrangement joins TRBV20-1 to TRBJ2-3; no firm D call. The CDR3 is made up of 10 amino acids. V lost 3 bases and J lost 6, with 4 bases in between. Germline lookup yields CDR1 DFQATT and CDR2 SNEGSKA (reference sequence). CDR3 coding DNA: TGCAGTGCTAGCATCGATACGCAGTATTTT. Protein product: CSASIDTQYF.